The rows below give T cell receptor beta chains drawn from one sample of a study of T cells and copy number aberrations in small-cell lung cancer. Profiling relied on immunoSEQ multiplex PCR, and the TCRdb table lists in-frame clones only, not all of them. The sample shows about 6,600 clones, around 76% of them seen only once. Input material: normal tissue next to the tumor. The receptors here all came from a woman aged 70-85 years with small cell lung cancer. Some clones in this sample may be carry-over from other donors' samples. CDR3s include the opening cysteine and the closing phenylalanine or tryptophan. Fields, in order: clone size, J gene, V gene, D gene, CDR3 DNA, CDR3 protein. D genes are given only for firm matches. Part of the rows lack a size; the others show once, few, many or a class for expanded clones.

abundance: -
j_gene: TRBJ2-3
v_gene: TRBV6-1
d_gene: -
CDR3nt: TGTGCCAGCAGTGACGGGAAGGGGTTACGCACAGATACGCAGTATTTT
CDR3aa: CASSDGKGLRTDTQYF

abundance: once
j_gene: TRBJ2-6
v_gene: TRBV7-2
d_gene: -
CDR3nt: TGTGCCAGCACTACCATTTTCTCTGGGGCCAACGTCCTGACTTTC
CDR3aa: CASTTIFSGANVLTF

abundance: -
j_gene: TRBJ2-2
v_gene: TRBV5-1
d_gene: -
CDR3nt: TGCGCCAGCACCCCCGCAGGGGGGATCGGGGAGCTGTTTTTT
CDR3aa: CASTPAGGIGELFF

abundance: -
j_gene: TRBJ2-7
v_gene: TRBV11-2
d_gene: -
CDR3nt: TGTGCCAGCAGCTTGGCCGACGAGCAGTACTTC
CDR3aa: CASSLADEQYF

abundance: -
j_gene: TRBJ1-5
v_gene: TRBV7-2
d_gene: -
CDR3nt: TGTGCCAGCAGCGCTAACAGGGAGCCCCAGCATTTT
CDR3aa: CASSANREPQHF

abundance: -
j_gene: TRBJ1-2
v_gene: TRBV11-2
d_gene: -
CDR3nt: TGTGCCAGCAGCTACACAGACACCGATGGCTACACCTTC
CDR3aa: CASSYTDTDGYTF

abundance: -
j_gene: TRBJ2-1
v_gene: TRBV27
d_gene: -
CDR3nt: TGTGCCAGCAGGAGAGGGAGCTCCTACAATGAGCAGTTCTTC
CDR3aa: CASRRGSSYNEQFF

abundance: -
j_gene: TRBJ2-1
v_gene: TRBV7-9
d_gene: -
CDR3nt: TGTGCCAGCAGCTTAACCCGTTACGAGCAGTTCTTC
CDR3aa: CASSLTRYEQFF

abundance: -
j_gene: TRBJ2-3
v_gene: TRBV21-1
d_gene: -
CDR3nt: TGTGCCAGCAGCTCCTCCCCCCCCGGACTCTGTGCAGATACGCAGTATTTT
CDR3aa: CASSSSPPGLCADTQYF

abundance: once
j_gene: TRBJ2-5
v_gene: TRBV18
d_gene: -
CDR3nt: TGTGCCAGCTCACCAAACCAAGAGACCCAGTACTTC
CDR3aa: CASSPNQETQYF

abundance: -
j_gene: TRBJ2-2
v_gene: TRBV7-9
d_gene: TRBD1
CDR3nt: TGTGCCAACAGCCCTGGACAGGGGGCGGTCACCGGGGAGCTGTTTTTT
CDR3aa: CANSPGQGAVTGELFF

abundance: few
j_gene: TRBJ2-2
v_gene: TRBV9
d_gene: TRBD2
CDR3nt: TGTGCCAGCAGCCCATTTTCTAGCGGAGAGGGGACCGGGGAGCTGTTTTTT
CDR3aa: CASSPFSSGEGTGELFF

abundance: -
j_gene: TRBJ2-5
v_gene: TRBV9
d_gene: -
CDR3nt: TGTGCCAGCAGCGTAGTCGGTGGCCCCCAAGAGACCCAGTACTTC
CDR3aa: CASSVVGGPQETQYF

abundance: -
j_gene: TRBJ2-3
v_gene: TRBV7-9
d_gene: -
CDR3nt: TGTGCCAGCAGCTTAGGATGGGCTCCCCGGGGCACAGATACGCAGTATTTT
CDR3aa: CASSLGWAPRGTDTQYF